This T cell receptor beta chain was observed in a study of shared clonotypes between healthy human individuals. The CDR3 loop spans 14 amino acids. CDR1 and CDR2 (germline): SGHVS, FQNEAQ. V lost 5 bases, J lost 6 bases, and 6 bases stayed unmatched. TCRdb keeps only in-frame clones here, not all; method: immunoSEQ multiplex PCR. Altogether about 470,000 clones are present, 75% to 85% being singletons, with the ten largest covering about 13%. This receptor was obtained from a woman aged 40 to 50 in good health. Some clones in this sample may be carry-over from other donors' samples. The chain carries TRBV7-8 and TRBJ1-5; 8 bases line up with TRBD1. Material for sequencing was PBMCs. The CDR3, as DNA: TGTGCCAGCAGCACATCCAGGGGGCGTCAGCCCCAGCATTTT. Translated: CASSTSRGRQPQHF.